Below, 5 T cell receptor beta chains from the same sample are listed, as sequenced in a study of control samples from healthy donors and cancer patients (dated by TCRdb to about 2020). The library was generated by the immunoSEQ multiplex PCR assay. This immuneACCESS table, as held by TCRdb, lists in-frame sequences with V and J called but not all clones. Of the missing ones, under half trace to an unresolved V gene in checked studies; the others have no known cause. This sample is represented by 75,000 to 95,000 clones; approximately 84% of them were singletons. The top ten clones comprise roughly 39% of the sample. The specimen was PBMCs. The source is a man aged 65-85 years with lung cancer.

The rearrangement uses TRBV5-1 and TRBJ1-4; D is unclear. There are 15 residues in the CDR3. The germline V gene has CDR1 SGHRS and CDR2 YFSETQ. The germline V and J ends were trimmed by 0 bases and 7 bases, with 13 bases remaining between them. The CDR3 sequence is CASSLAYSGGEKLFF. CDR3 sequence (DNA): TGCGCCAGCAGCTTGGCCTACAGCGGAGGTGAAAAACTGTTTTTT.

This rearrangement joins TRBV20-1 to TRBJ1-5; TRBD1 matches at 9 bases. V was pared by 3 bases and J by 7 bases, with 7 bases of the junction left unmatched. The germline V gene has CDR1 DFQATT and CDR2 SNEGSKA (reference sequence). The CDR3 spans 14 residues. The CDR3 nucleotides read TGCAGTGCTAGTAGAACAGGGGGCGGCCAGCCCCAGCATTTT. This encodes CSASRTGGGQPQHF.

The rearrangement joins TRBV24-1 to TRBJ2-1; TRBD2 matches at 7 bases. The V segment lost 5 bases and the J segment 0 bases; nucleotides outside the gene matches: 3. The CDR3 runs 15 residues. The germline CDR1 and CDR2 sequences are KGHDR and SFDVKD. The CDR3 bases are TGTGCCACCAGTGGACTAGCCCCCTCCTACAATGAGCAGTTCTTC. Protein sequence: CATSGLAPSYNEQFF.

This clone has more than one count but fewer than ten. The rearrangement joins TRBV4-2 to TRBJ2-3; 9 nucleotides align to TRBD2. J was trimmed by 0 bases and V by 0 bases; bases with no gene match: 10. Germline V gene lookup returns CDR1 LGHNA and CDR2 YNFKEQ. The CDR3 runs to 19 residues. CDR3 coding DNA: TGTGCCAGCAGCCAAGATTTCGGGGCTAGCGGGATTAGCACAGATACGCAGTATTTT. It yields the protein CASSQDFGASGISTDTQYF.

This rearrangement joins TRBV27 to TRBJ1-5; D call uncertain. V was cut by 4 bases and J by 7 bases, with 8 bases left in between. Per germline, CDR1 MNHEY and CDR2 SMNVEV (reference sequence). The CDR3 consists of 12 residues. The CDR3 bases are TGTGCCAGCAGTTCCCCTGGCCAGCCCCAGCATTTT. It is translated as CASSSPGQPQHF.